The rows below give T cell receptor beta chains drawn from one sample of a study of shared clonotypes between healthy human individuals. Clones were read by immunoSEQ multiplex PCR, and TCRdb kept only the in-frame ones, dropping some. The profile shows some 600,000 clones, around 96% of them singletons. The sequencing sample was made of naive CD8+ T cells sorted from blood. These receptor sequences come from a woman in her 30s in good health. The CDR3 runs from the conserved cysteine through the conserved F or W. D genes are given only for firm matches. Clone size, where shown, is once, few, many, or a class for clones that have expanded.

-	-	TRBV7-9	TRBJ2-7	TGTGCCAGCAGCCCAACGCCTTACGAGCAGTACTTC	CASSPTPYEQYF
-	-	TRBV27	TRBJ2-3	TGTGCCAGCAGTTTAGGACCCGGATCCAGCACAGATACGCAGTATTTT	CASSLGPGSSTDTQYF
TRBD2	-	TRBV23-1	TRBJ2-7	TGCGCCAGCGGACTAGCGGGAGCCCGCCACGAGCAGTACTTC	CASGLAGARHEQYF
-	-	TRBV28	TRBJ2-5	TGTGCCAGCAGACAGATAGCGGACAATACCTACTTCGAGACCCAGTACTTC	CASRQIADNTYFETQYF
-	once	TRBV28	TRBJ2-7	TGTGCCAGCGCCCGCCGGGGCGGCTACTCCTACGAGCAGTACTTC	CASARRGGYSYEQYF
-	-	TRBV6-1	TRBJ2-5	TGTGCCAGCAGAATCCGGGAGACCCAGTACTTC	CASRIRETQYF
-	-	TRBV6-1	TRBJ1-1	TGTGCCAGCAGTCCACGGAAGGGGCAGGGTTTTGAAGCTTTCTTT	CASSPRKGQGFEAFF
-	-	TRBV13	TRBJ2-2	TGTGCCAGCGGACAAAACACCGGGGAGCTGTTTTTT	CASGQNTGELFF
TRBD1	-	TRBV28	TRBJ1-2	TGTGCCAGCAGTTTAAGAGGGACAGTCTATGGCTACACCTTC	CASSLRGTVYGYTF
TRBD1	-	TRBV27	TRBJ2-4	TGTGCCAGCAGCAGGACAGGATTAATAGCCAAAAACATTCAGTACTTC	CASSRTGLIAKNIQYF
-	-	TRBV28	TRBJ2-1	TGTGCCAGCACTATGGTTCTTAGGGAGCAGTTCTTC	CASTMVLREQFF
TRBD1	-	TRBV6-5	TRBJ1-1	TGTGCCAGCAGTTACTCGGGGACAGGGGTCGGGGCTTTCTTT	CASSYSGTGVGAFF
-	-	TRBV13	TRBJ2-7	TGTGCCAGCAGCTTAGGTCAGATCGACTACGAGCAGTACTTC	CASSLGQIDYEQYF
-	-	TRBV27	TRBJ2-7	TGTGCCAGCAGTTGGGGGAATCATGGATCCTACGAGCAGTACTTC	CASSWGNHGSYEQYF
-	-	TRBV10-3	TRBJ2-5	TGTGCCATCAGGCCAGAGGGAGCGGACCAAGAGACCCAGTACTTC	CAIRPEGADQETQYF
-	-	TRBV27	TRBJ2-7	TGTGCCAGCAGTTTATTGCCAGGGGGGGTCTACGAGCAGTACTTC	CASSLLPGGVYEQYF
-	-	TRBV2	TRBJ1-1	TGTGCCAGCACCCAGTGGACCGCTGAAGCTTTCTTT	CASTQWTAEAFF
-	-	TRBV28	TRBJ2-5	TGTGCCAGCACCCCGGGATGGCCTGCACGGGAGACCCAGTACTTC	CASTPGWPARETQYF
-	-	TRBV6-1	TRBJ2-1	TGTGCCATCGTTACGTTGCCCACTTGGGGTGAGCAGTTCTTC	CAIVTLPTWGEQFF
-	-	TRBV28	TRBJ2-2	TGTGCCAGCAGTTTTTGGAGGGAGCTGTTTTTT	CASSFWRELFF
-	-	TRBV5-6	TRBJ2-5	TGTGCCAGCAGCCTCGGGACAAACGTACAAGAGACCCAGTACTTC	CASSLGTNVQETQYF
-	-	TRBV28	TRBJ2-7	TGTGCCAGCAGTCTGCGGTACTACGAGCAGTACTTC	CASSLRYYEQYF
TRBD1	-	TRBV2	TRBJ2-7	TGTGCCAGCAGAGTACAGGGGTTCTCCTACGAGCAGTACTTC	CASRVQGFSYEQYF
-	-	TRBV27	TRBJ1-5	TGTGCCAGCGCCCCAACAGGGTCGAATCAGCCCCAGCATTTT	CASAPTGSNQPQHF
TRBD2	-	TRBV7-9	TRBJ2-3	TGTGCCAGCAGCTCCACTAGCGGTGCTAGCACAGATACGCAGTATTTT	CASSSTSGASTDTQYF
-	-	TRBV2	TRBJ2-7	TGTGCCAGCAGTGTTCCGGGGACCCTGGGGGAGCAGTACTTC	CASSVPGTLGEQYF
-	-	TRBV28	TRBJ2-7	TGTGCCAGCAGTTTATCGCCGGGTTCCTACGAGCAGTACTTC	CASSLSPGSYEQYF
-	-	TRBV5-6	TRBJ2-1	TGTGCCAGCAGCTCGCCGCAAACTACGTACAATGAGCAGTTCTTC	CASSSPQTTYNEQFF
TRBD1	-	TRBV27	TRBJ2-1	TGTGCCAGCAGTTTGAGACAGGGGGGGAATGAGCAGTTCTTC	CASSLRQGGNEQFF
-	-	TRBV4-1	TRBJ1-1	TGCGCCAGCAGCCAAGTTCGGGGGAACACTGAAGCTTTCTTT	CASSQVRGNTEAFF
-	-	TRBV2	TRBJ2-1	TGTGCCAGCAGGGGGATGTACAATGAGCAGTTCTTC	CASRGMYNEQFF
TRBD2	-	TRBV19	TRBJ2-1	TGTGCCAGCCGTGGGGTTCTTGGGTACGGGAGGCTGAGCTCCTACAATGAGCAGTTCTTC	CASRGVLGYGRLSSYNEQFF
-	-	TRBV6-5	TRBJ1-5	TGTGCCAGCTGGACCATGGGTCAGCCCCAGCATTTT	CASWTMGQPQHF
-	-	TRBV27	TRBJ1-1	TGTGCCAGCTCTCCTACATCGGGACGGAATATGAACACTGAAGCTTTCTTT	CASSPTSGRNMNTEAFF
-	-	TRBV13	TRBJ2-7	TGTGCCAGCAGCAGCTTCGCGGACGAGCAGTACTTC	CASSSFADEQYF
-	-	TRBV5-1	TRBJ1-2	TGCGCCAGCAGCGCTGACAGGTTCTATGGCTACACCTTC	CASSADRFYGYTF
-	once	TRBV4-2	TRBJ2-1	TGTGCCAGCAGCCAAGTTGAGGAGACCGACTCCTACAATGAGCAGTTCTTC	CASSQVEETDSYNEQFF
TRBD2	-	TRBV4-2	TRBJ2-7	TGTGCCAGCAGCCAAGTCCTAGCGGGAGAGGCCTACGAGCAGTACTTC	CASSQVLAGEAYEQYF
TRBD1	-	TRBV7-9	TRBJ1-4	TGTGCCAGCAGCGACGAAAGACAGGGCGATGAAAAACTGTTTTTT	CASSDERQGDEKLFF
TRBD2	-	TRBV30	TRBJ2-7	TGTGCCTGGAGTCTCATAGCGGGAGGTCCCTACGAGCAGTACTTC	CAWSLIAGGPYEQYF
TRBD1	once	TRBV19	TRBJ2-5	TGTGCCAGTAGTGGGTGGACAGGGGCCGCAGAGACCCAGTACTTC	CASSGWTGAAETQYF
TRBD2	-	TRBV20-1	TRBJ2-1	TGCAGCGGGAGGACCAATGAGCAGTTCTTC	CSGRTNEQFF
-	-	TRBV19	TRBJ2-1	TGTGCCAGTAGTATAGGGTGGGGCGATGAGCAGTTCTTC	CASSIGWGDEQFF
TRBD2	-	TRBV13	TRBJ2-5	TGTGCCAGCAGCTCTCTAGCGGGAGGACGGGAGACCCAGTACTTC	CASSSLAGGRETQYF
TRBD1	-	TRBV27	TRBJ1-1	TGTGCCAGCAGTTCCTCTCAGGGGGCGTTGGGAACTGAAGCTTTCTTT	CASSSSQGALGTEAFF
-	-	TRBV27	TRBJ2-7	TGTGCCAGCAGGGGGATAGGGAGCGGGTACGAGCAGTACTTC	CASRGIGSGYEQYF
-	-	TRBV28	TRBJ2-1	TGTGCCAGCAGTTTAACTGACGGTTACAATGAGCAGTTCTTC	CASSLTDGYNEQFF
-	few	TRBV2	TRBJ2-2	TGTGCCAGCAGGAGCGGGACCGGGGAGCTGTTTTTT	CASRSGTGELFF
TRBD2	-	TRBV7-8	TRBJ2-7	TGTGCCAGCAGCTCCACTAGCGGGGCCTTTTACGAGCAGTACTTC	CASSSTSGAFYEQYF
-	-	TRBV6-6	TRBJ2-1	TGTGCCACCCGTAGTACCAATGAGCAGTTCTTC	CATRSTNEQFF
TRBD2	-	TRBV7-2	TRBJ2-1	TGTGCCAGCAGACCAACTAGCGTCTACAATGAGCAGTTCTTC	CASRPTSVYNEQFF
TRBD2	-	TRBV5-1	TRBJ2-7	TGCGCCAGCAGCTTGGCGGGACTAACGTCCTACGAGCAGTACTTC	CASSLAGLTSYEQYF
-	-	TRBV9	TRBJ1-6	TGTGCCAGCAGGAAGGGTCTTGATAATTCACCCCTCCACTTT	CASRKGLDNSPLHF
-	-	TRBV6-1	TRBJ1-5	TGTGCCAGCAGCCCATCCAGCAATCAGCCCCAGCATTTT	CASSPSSNQPQHF
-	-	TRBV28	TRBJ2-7	TGTGCCAGCAGAGGTCCGGGACTCCGAGAACCGTCCTACGAGCAGTACTTC	CASRGPGLREPSYEQYF